Presented here are 27 T cell receptor beta chains from one specimen sequenced in a study of siplizumab effects on memory and regulatory T cells. Sequenced by immunoSEQ multiplex PCR; TCRdb stores in-frame clones only, minus some. The sample lists tens of thousands of clones; around 96% were seen once. Input material: naive CD8+ T cells sorted from blood. The origin of the receptors is a human donor in good health.

The rearrangement uses TRBV4-1 and TRBJ2-7, with TRBD1 matching over 7 bases. This CDR3 has 15 amino acids. CDR1 MGHRA and CDR2 YSYEKL come from the germline V gene. V trimming: 2 bases; J trimming: 2 bases; junction bases outside the gene matches: 6. The CDR3 nucleotides are TGCGCCAGCAGCCAACGGGACAGCCTCACCTACGAGCAGTACTTC. Its translation: CASSQRDSLTYEQYF.

The CDR3 is CAARGPGGQYF. Written as DNA, the CDR3 is TGTGCCGCCCGGGGGCCGGGCGGGCAGTACTTC. The rearrangement links TRBV6-1 to TRBJ2-7; D assignment may be TRBD1 or TRBD2 (6 bases each). Between the trimmed V and J ends, which lost 11 bases and 9 bases, there was a span of 17 bases. CDR1 and CDR2 from the germline V gene are MNHNS and SASEGT. The CDR3 is 11 residues long.

V gene TRBV4-3 combines with J gene TRBJ2-2; 9 bases line up with TRBD1. The junction had 4 bases not matched to a gene; V was cut back by 4 bases and J by 4 bases. CDR1 is LGHNA and CDR2 is YSLEER in the germline V gene. CDR3 size: 15 residues. The CDR3, as DNA: TGCGCCAGCAGCCTGGACAGGGGAGTCACCGGGGAGCTGTTTTTT. Translated, it gives CASSLDRGVTGELFF.

The chain joins TRBV30 to TRBJ1-1; D ambiguous. Germline-derived CDR1 and CDR2 are GTSNPN and SVGIG (reference sequence). The CDR3 spans 14 residues. Trimming left V 0 bases short and J 0 bases short, with 8 bases between. The CDR3 protein is CAWSVEYMNTEAFF. The CDR3 region has the DNA TGTGCCTGGAGTGTAGAGTATATGAACACTGAAGCTTTCTTT.

CDR3 residues: CASSVEPGQGWELFF. In nucleotides, the CDR3 is TGCGCCAGCAGCGTAGAGCCGGGACAGGGGTGGGAGCTGTTTTTT. The rearrangement uses TRBV5-1 and TRBJ2-2; 10 nucleotides line up with TRBD1. V was clipped by 4 bases and J by 9 bases; unmatched bases: 9. Germline CDR1 and CDR2: SGHRS and YFSETQ. The length of the CDR3 is 15 residues.

The chain uses TRBV9 and TRBJ1-2; TRBD1 matches at 9 bases. This CDR3 comprises 13 residues. V gave up 4 bases and J gave up 7 bases; unmatched junction bases: 5. CDR1 and CDR2 from the germline V gene are SGDLS and YYNGEE. The CDR3 sequence is CASSPPTGGGYTF. For the CDR3, the DNA is TGTGCCAGCAGCCCACCGACAGGGGGTGGCTACACCTTC.

The V and J genes are TRBV15 and TRBJ2-7; D not certain. The CDR3 is 13 amino acids. Trimming left V 1 base short and J 6 bases short, with 10 bases between. Germline V CDR1 and CDR2: LNHNV, YYDKDF (reference sequence). CDR3 coding DNA: TGTGCCACCAGCAGAGTTGCAGGCGGCGAGCAGTACTTC. Translating it yields CATSRVAGGEQYF. Supplemented by reference TRBV15 and TRBJ2-7, the full variable domain reads DAMVIQNPRYQVTQFGKPVTLSCSQTLNHNVMYWYQQKSSQAPKLLFHYYDKDFNNEADTPDNFQSRRPNTSFCFLDIRSPGLGDTAMYLCATSRVAGGEQYFGPGTRLTVT.

The chain recombines TRBV5-3 with TRBJ2-5; D might be TRBD1 or TRBD2, each matching 5 bases. TRBV5-3 is classed as an ORF, of uncertain function. CDR3 size: 14 residues. V was clipped by 3 bases and J by 2 bases, with 11 bases between them. CDR3 amino acids: CARSWGSVQETQYF. DNA for the CDR3: TGTGCCAGAAGCTGGGGGTCGGTACAAGAGACCCAGTACTTC.

This clone was detected only once. This chain links TRBV7-9 with TRBJ2-7, with D possibly matching TRBD2 (6 bases). The V gene's germline CDR1 is SEHNR and CDR2 FQNEAQ (reference sequence). The CDR3 has 14 residues. V shed 2 bases and J shed 7 bases, with 15 bases lying between them. This CDR3 is CASSLPGTLGEQYF. The CDR3 coding sequence is TGTGCCAGCAGCTTACCCGGGACTCTGGGGGAGCAGTACTTC.

The chain is built from TRBV6-4 and TRBJ1-1; D uncertain. CDR3 length: 13 amino acids. Trimming pared 3 bases from V and 0 bases from J, leaving 5 bases between. The germline gives CDR1 MRHNA, CDR2 SNTAGT. CDR3 amino acids: CASSETVNTEAFF. The CDR3 DNA sequence: TGTGCCAGCAGTGAAACTGTGAACACTGAAGCTTTCTTT.

The chain couples TRBV6-5 to TRBJ1-2, with TRBD1 as a possible D gene (5 bases). V was clipped by 8 bases and J by 0 bases, with 16 bases between them. Germline CDR1 reads MNHEY; CDR2 reads SVGAGI. This CDR3 has 15 residues. DNA for the CDR3: TGTGCCAGCTCCACTGGGGCAGGAACTAACTATGGCTACACCTTC. This codes for CASSTGAGTNYGYTF.

This clone was seen only once. CDR3 amino acids: CASSFSWGLGNEKLFF. The CDR3 nucleotides are TGTGCCAGCAGCTTTAGCTGGGGGCTGGGTAATGAAAAACTGTTTTTT. The chain recombines TRBV7-2 with TRBJ1-4; D is possibly TRBD1 (6 bases). The CDR3 has 16 residues. With 3 bases removed from V and 4 bases from J, the gap between germline ends came to 15 bases. Germline loops: CDR1 SGHTA, CDR2 FQGNSA.

The chain couples TRBV28 to TRBJ2-1; D not resolved. V lost 2 bases and J 7 bases, leaving 9 bases between the germline ends. Germline V gives CDR1 MDHEN, CDR2 SYDVKM. This CDR3 contains 13 residues. The CDR3 protein is CASSLGVGNEQFF. The CDR3 region has the DNA TGTGCCAGCAGTTTAGGGGTTGGGAATGAGCAGTTCTTC. Full variable domain (outside the CDR3, taken from reference TRBV28 and TRBJ2-1): DVKVTQSSRYLVKRTGEKVFLECVQDMDHENMFWYRQDPGLGLRLIYFSYDVKMKEKGDIPEGYSVSREKKERFSLILESASTNQTSMYLCASSLGVGNEQFFGPGTRLTVL.

The rearrangement uses TRBV12-2 and TRBJ1-6. TRBV12-2 is designated a pseudogene. This CDR3 has 17 amino acids. For the CDR3, the DNA is TGTGCAAGTCGCCTGCTGACTCTAAGGTCCTATAATTCACCCCTCCACTTT. This encodes CASRLLTLRSYNSPLHF.

CDR3 amino acids: CASSLEFRGSYGYTF. The CDR3 DNA reads as TGTGCCAGCAGCTTAGAATTTAGGGGGAGCTATGGCTACACCTTC. V gene TRBV7-9 combines with J gene TRBJ1-2; perhaps TRBD1 as D (6 bases). The CDR3 is made up of 15 amino acids. Looked up from germline, CDR1 is SEHNR and CDR2 is FQNEAQ (reference sequence). Trimming cost V 1 base and J 4 bases, with 13 bases left between them.

The rearrangement joins TRBV9 to TRBJ2-5; 8 nucleotides agree with TRBD2. CDR1 is SGDLS, CDR2 YYNGEE, per germline. V shed 0 bases, J shed 1 base, and the junction held 5 bases outside the gene matches. The CDR3 is 16 residues long. CDR3 loop: CASSVANSGVQETQYF. In DNA, the CDR3 is TGTGCCAGCAGCGTAGCGAATAGCGGGGTCCAAGAGACCCAGTACTTC.

V and J are TRBV4-2 and TRBJ1-1; no firm D call. In germline, CDR1 is LGHNA, CDR2 YNFKEQ. This CDR3 region has 11 residues. With 3 bases removed from V and 3 bases from J, the gap between germline ends came to 2 bases. In nucleotides, the CDR3 is TGTGCCAGCAGCCAGGACACTGAAGCTTTCTTT. This gives the protein CASSQDTEAFF.

The rearrangement links TRBV12-5 to TRBJ2-7; D is unresolved. V shed 1 base and J shed 3 bases, with 4 bases lying between them. This CDR3 comprises 12 residues. Per germline, CDR1 LGHNT and CDR2 FRNRAP. CDR3 amino acids: CASGLDHYEQYF. Here the CDR3 DNA reads TGTGCTAGTGGTTTGGACCACTACGAGCAGTACTTC.

This chain links TRBV10-3 with TRBJ1-1; D may be TRBD1 (6 bases). The CDR3 has 13 amino acids. V dropped 9 bases and J dropped 6 bases, with 17 bases sitting between them. Germline V gene sequence: CDR1 ENHRY, CDR2 SYGVKD. The CDR3 coding sequence is TGTGCCATTGAACAGGGTCTAGGGGCTGAAGCTTTCTTT. Translation: CAIEQGLGAEAFF.

The chain has TRBV11-2 and TRBJ2-5, with TRBD1 matching 9 bases. The J call may be faulty, since TRBJ2-7 better matches the DNA end. Germline V lookup: CDR1 SGHAT, CDR2 FQNNGV. The CDR3 runs to 15 residues. The CDR3 here is CASISTGTGPYEQYF. As DNA, the CDR3 is TGTGCCAGCATCTCCACCGGGACAGGGCCCTACGAGCAGTACTTC.

The chain recombines TRBV5-1 with TRBJ2-3; D unclear. The V gene lost 4 bases and the J gene lost 6 bases, with 9 bases spanning the gap. The germline CDR1 and CDR2 sequences are SGHRS and YFSETQ. This CDR3 spans 12 amino acids. The CDR3 loop is CASSLYRDTQYF. DNA for the CDR3: TGCGCCAGCAGCCTTTATCGGGATACGCAGTATTTT.

This chain connects TRBV9 to TRBJ2-7; 11 positions agree with TRBD1. CDR1 and CDR2 from the germline V gene are SGDLS and YYNGEE. This CDR3 has 13 amino acids. With V trimmed by 7 bases and J by 3 bases, 3 bases remained unmatched. The CDR3 nucleotides are TGTGCCAGCGGAGGGACAGGGGGCTACGAGCAGTACTTC. Protein: CASGGTGGYEQYF.

The J gene is TRBJ1-1, the V gene TRBV6-6; 10 bases are a match to TRBD1. The CDR3 contains 15 residues. V trimming: 5 bases; J trimming: 4 bases; junction bases outside the gene matches: 7. CDR1 is MNHNY and CDR2 is SVGAGI in the germline V gene (reference sequence). CDR3 region: CASSPWTGGATEAFF. CDR3 DNA sequence: TGTGCCAGCAGTCCTTGGACAGGGGGGGCCACTGAAGCTTTCTTT.

V is TRBV25-1 and J is TRBJ1-5; no clear D gene. The CDR3 spans 14 residues. The V end lost 1 base, the J end lost 0 bases, and 4 bases lay between the germline ends. Germline lookup yields CDR1 MGHDK and CDR2 SYGVNS. The CDR3 coding sequence is TGTGCCAGCAGTGAATTTGATAGCAATCAGCCCCAGCATTTT. It specifies CASSEFDSNQPQHF.

The genes are TRBV4-1 and TRBJ1-4; weak D call: TRBD1 (5 bases). Germline V gene data show CDR1 as MGHRA and CDR2 as YSYEKL. CDR3 size: 15 residues. V lost 8 bases to trimming and J lost 3 bases, with 16 bases between them. In DNA form, the CDR3 reads TGCGCCAGCGGGACCGATCCGCTGGCTAATGAAAAACTGTTTTTT. It specifies CASGTDPLANEKLFF.

V is TRBV19 and J is TRBJ2-3, with a tentative D call TRBD1 (6 bases). In germline, CDR1 is LNHDA, CDR2 SQIVND (reference sequence). This CDR3 has 16 amino acids. The V end was cut by 5 bases, the J end by 0 bases, with 15 bases between. The CDR3 coding sequence is TGTGCCAGTAGTGCCCCAACAGGGAGTAGCACAGATACGCAGTATTTT. Its protein is CASSAPTGSSTDTQYF.

The rearrangement uses TRBV9 and TRBJ2-3, with D possibly being TRBD2 (6 bases). The V gene lost 0 bases and the J gene lost 6 bases, with 11 bases spanning the gap. The V gene's germline CDR1 is SGDLS and CDR2 YYNGEE. The CDR3 consists of 14 residues. The CDR3 region has the DNA TGTGCCAGCAGCGTAGCCTCCGGAGGGGATACGCAGTATTTT. Protein sequence: CASSVASGGDTQYF.